Following are 14 T cell receptor beta chains from one sample sequenced in a study of blood T cell repertoires in COVID-19. Profiled with immunoSEQ multiplex PCR; TCRdb holds only in-frame clones, not every one. Of about 170,000 clones listed, 84% were seen once; the top ten hold approximately 2.6%. The source material was peripheral blood. These receptors all stem from a woman aged 80 or over with COVID-19, enrolled during active disease.

V gene TRBV24-1 combines with J gene TRBJ1-2; D remains ambiguous. The CDR3 has 14 amino acids. From germline, CDR1 is KGHDR and CDR2 SFDVKD. Trimming removed 0 bases from V and 1 base from J, with 5 bases in between. CDR3 residues: CATSDLPGNYGYTF. The DNA for the CDR3 is TGTGCCACCAGTGATTTGCCCGGTAACTATGGCTACACCTTC.

This rearrangement joins TRBV18 to TRBJ1-3, with no clear D. Germline V gene sequence: CDR1 KGHSH, CDR2 LQKENI. Trimming cost V 2 bases and J 0 bases, with 11 bases left between them. This CDR3 is built from 16 residues. In nucleotides, the CDR3 is TGTGCCAGCTCACCAACCGTGGGAGTCTCTGGAAACACCATATATTTT. Amino acid sequence: CASSPTVGVSGNTIYF.

J is TRBJ1-2 and V is TRBV6-5; D is unclear. The CDR3 contains 13 residues. Trimming took off 11 bases at V and 0 bases at J, with 13 bases between the two ends. Germline assignment: CDR1 MNHEY and CDR2 SVGAGI. The CDR3: CAPKVRSNYGYTF. CDR3 DNA: TGTGCCCCAAAGGTCAGGTCTAACTATGGCTACACCTTC.

The CDR3: CASSGATGSTNEKLFF. CDR3 nucleotides: TGTGCCAGCAGCGGCGCCACAGGGTCAACTAATGAAAAACTGTTTTTT. The chain joins TRBV9 to TRBJ1-4, with a possible D match to TRBD1 (6 bases). The CDR3 is made up of 16 amino acids. Germline V lookup: CDR1 SGDLS, CDR2 YYNGEE. Trimming took off 3 bases at V and 0 bases at J, with 12 bases between the two ends.

This clone was seen a few times. The chain uses TRBV5-4 and TRBJ1-2, with TRBD1 as a possible D gene (5 bases). CDR3 length equals 14 residues. Germline lookup yields CDR1 SGHNT and CDR2 YYREEE (reference sequence). Trimming left V 0 bases short and J 5 bases short, with 11 bases between. CDR3 in amino acids: CASSLDQGGYGYTF. The CDR3 DNA reads TGTGCCAGCAGCTTGGATCAGGGAGGTTATGGCTACACCTTC.

The V call is TRBV5-6, the J call TRBJ2-3; D not resolved. This CDR3 contains 16 residues. Between the trimmed V and J ends, which lost 1 base and 0 bases, there was a span of 12 bases. The germline V gene has CDR1 SGHDT and CDR2 YYEEEE. Here the CDR3 reads CASSLSRSPSTDTQYF. The CDR3 DNA reads as TGTGCCAGCAGCTTGTCTCGGTCGCCTAGCACAGATACGCAGTATTTT. The full variable domain, in which reference TRBV5-6 and TRBJ2-3 provide the parts outside the CDR3, is DAGVTQSPTHLIKTRGQQVTLRCSPKSGHDTVSWYQQALGQGPQFIFQYYEEEERQRGNFPDRFSGHQFPNYSSELNVNALLLGDSALYLCASSLSRSPSTDTQYFGPGTRLTVL.

The V and J genes are TRBV5-4 and TRBJ2-7; a possible D gene is TRBD1 (7 bases). Per the germline V gene, CDR1 is SGHNT and CDR2 is YYREEE (reference sequence). V dropped 4 bases and J dropped 1 base, with 12 bases sitting between them. This CDR3 is built from 14 residues. CDR3 in DNA: TGTGCCAGCAGCAAGACAGGGAGGTCCTACGAGCAGTACTTC. It codes for CASSKTGRSYEQYF.

The chain combines TRBV30 with TRBJ2-3; no definite D call. Per the germline V gene, CDR1 is GTSNPN and CDR2 is SVGIG (reference sequence). The CDR3 consists of 11 residues. Between the trimmed V and J ends, which lost 4 bases and 3 bases, there was a span of 5 bases. CDR3 region: CAWTLTDTQYF. The CDR3 nucleotides read TGTGCCTGGACCTTAACAGATACGCAGTATTTT. Full variable domain (outside the CDR3, taken from reference TRBV30 and TRBJ2-3): SQTIHQWPATLVQPVGSPLSLECTVEGTSNPNLYWYRQAAGRGLQLLFYSVGIGQISSEVPQNLSASRPQDRQFILSSKKLLLSDSGFYLCAWTLTDTQYFGPGTRLTVL.

The chain combines TRBV7-2 with TRBJ2-6; D is unclear. This CDR3 contains 16 residues. CDR1 is SGHTA and CDR2 is FQGNSA in the germline V gene. V lost 5 bases to trimming and J lost 2 bases, with 13 bases between them. The CDR3 region has the DNA TGTGCCAGCAGCAGAAAAGGAGACGCTGGGGCCAACGTCCTGACTTTC. Protein sequence: CASSRKGDAGANVLTF. The complete variable domain, with remaining parts taken from reference TRBV7-2 and TRBJ2-6, reads GAGVSQSPSNKVTEKGKDVELRCDPISGHTALYWYRQSLGQGLEFLIYFQGNSAPDKSGLPSDRFSAERTGGSVSTLTIQRTQQEDSAVYLCASSRKGDAGANVLTFGAGSRLTVL.

In this sample, this clone turned up a few times. The chain employs TRBV28 and TRBJ2-7; the match to TRBD2 covers 15 bases. V was pared by 5 bases and J by 6 bases, with 8 bases of the junction left unmatched. The CDR3 is 16 amino acids. Germline V gene sequence: CDR1 MDHEN, CDR2 SYDVKM. As DNA, the CDR3 is TGTGCCAGCAGTCCCGGGACTAGCGGGAGGAGGGGCGAGCAGTACTTC. This gives the protein CASSPGTSGRRGEQYF. Combining the CDR3 with reference TRBV28 and TRBJ2-7 gives the whole variable domain DVKVTQSSRYLVKRTGEKVFLECVQDMDHENMFWYRQDPGLGLRLIYFSYDVKMKEKGDIPEGYSVSREKKERFSLILESASTNQTSMYLCASSPGTSGRRGEQYFGPGTRLTVT.

This clone came up once. The V call is TRBV5-1, the J call TRBJ2-3, with TRBD2 matching 7 bases. This CDR3 spans 15 amino acids. Germline values: CDR1 SGHRS, CDR2 YFSETQ. V lost 5 bases, J lost 2 bases, and 8 bases stayed unmatched. The CDR3 coding sequence is TGCGCCAGCAGAAGGGGAACTAGCGACACAGATACGCAGTATTTT. Its protein product is CASRRGTSDTDTQYF.

The rearrangement links TRBV25-1 to TRBJ1-1; TRBD1 might be the D (5 bases). This CDR3 contains 13 residues. The V gene's germline CDR1 is MGHDK and CDR2 SYGVNS. V was cut by 7 bases and J by 1 base, with 10 bases left in between. The CDR3 sequence is CASKRGGNTEAFF. The DNA for the CDR3 is TGTGCCAGCAAAAGGGGAGGGAACACTGAAGCTTTCTTT.

This chain links TRBV19 with TRBJ2-5, with 9 nucleotides matching TRBD1. This CDR3 has 16 residues. The junction had 9 bases not matched to a gene; V was cut back by 2 bases and J by 5 bases. Germline lookup yields CDR1 LNHDA and CDR2 SQIVND (reference sequence). CDR3 in amino acids: CASSIQTGGLLETQYF. The DNA of the CDR3 is TGTGCCAGTAGTATACAGACAGGGGGGTTATTGGAGACCCAGTACTTC.

The chain employs TRBV4-2 and TRBJ1-1; TRBD1 is a possible D gene (6 bases). CDR3 length: 13 amino acids. The V end lost 4 bases, the J end lost 3 bases, and 9 bases lay between the germline ends. Germline CDR1 is LGHNA and CDR2 is YNFKEQ. For the CDR3, the DNA is TGTGCCAGCAGCCTTACAGGGTACACTGAAGCTTTCTTT. Its translation is CASSLTGYTEAFF.